The sequence of this T cell receptor beta chain was determined in a study of blood T cell repertoires in COVID-19. Looking at the study overall: Collection of acute and convalescent COVID-19 samples took place in the United States, Italy and Spain. The analysed material was cDNA or gDNA that came from T cells, B-cell-depleted T cells, or PBMCs.

Germline CDR1 is MNHEY and CDR2 is SVGAGI. Trimming removed 6 bases from V and 3 bases from J, with 12 bases in between. CDR3 length: 14 amino acids. Original processing notes: Amplification from reference gene primers served as the basis for estimated nucleated cell counts. Here immunoSEQ multiplex PCR was the method, and the copy in TCRdb shows in-frame clones only, minus some. From that table come the V and J calls and clone size; the DNA was used to work out D and trimming. The table shows 120,000 to 150,000 clones, with about 76% occurring only once. This TCR derives from a man older than 75 with acute or convalescent COVID-19. The sequenced material came from peripheral blood. The gene calls are TRBV6-5 and TRBJ1-5; weak D call: TRBD1 (6 bases). The CDR3 sequence is CASRQGTLNQPQHF. The DNA for the CDR3 is TGTGCCAGCAGACAGGGAACGCTCAATCAGCCCCAGCATTTT.